This T cell receptor (beta chain) was captured in a study of T and B cells in COVID-19 patients. At the level of the study: Active-infection patients were older, median 67 years, than recovered patients, median approximately 36 years.

This clonotype is labeled as medium-sized (0.01 to 0.1%). Its antigen is undetermined. BIOMED2 TRB-A/B primer pools were used in multiplex TRB PCR. Each CDR3 protein is one row after TCRdb ran MiXCR on the multiplex PCR reads. The sample gives some 8,100 distinct CDR3 sequences, roughly 24% of which show up once; approximately 6% is in the top ten. The length of the CDR3 is 13 residues. V was clipped by 4 bases and J by 8 bases; unmatched bases: 6. Germline-derived CDR1 and CDR2 are SQVTM and ANQGSEA. TRB was amplified from about 250-500 ng of blood genomic DNA. Regarding the study as a whole: Clonality of TRB repertoires was high in active COVID-19; recovery brought above-healthy diversity and richness.

Material: blood. This chain connects TRBV29-1 to TRBJ1-2, with 11 bases identical to TRBD1. This receptor was obtained from a human donor who had recovered from COVID-19. The CDR3 DNA sequence: TGCAGCGTTGGCGGACAGGGGGCGCACGGCTACACCTTC. This encodes CSVGGQGAHGYTF.